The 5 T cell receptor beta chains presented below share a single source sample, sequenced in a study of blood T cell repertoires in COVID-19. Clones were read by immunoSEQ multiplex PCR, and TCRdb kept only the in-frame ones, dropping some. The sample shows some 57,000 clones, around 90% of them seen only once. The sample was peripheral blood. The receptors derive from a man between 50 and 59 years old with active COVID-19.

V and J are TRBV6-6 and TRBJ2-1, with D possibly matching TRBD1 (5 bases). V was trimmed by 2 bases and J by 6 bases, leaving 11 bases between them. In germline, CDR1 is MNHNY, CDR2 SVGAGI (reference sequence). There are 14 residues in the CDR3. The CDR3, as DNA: TGTGCCAGCAGTTACCGTCAGGGTTTCAATGAGCAGTTCTTC. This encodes CASSYRQGFNEQFF.

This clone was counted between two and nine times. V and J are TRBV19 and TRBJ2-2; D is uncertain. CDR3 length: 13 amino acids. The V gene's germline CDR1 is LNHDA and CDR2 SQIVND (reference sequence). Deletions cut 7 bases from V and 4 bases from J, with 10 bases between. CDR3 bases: TGTGCCAGTAACCCCCGGAGCACCGGGGAGCTGTTTTTT. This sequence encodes CASNPRSTGELFF.

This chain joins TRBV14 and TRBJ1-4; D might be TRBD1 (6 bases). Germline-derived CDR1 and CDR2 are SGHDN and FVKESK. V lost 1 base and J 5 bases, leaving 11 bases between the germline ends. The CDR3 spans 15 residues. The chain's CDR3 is CASSQVAGVNEKLFF. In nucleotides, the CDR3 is TGTGCCAGCAGCCAAGTGGCAGGGGTAAATGAAAAACTGTTTTTT. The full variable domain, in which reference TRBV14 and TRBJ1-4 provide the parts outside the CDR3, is EAGVTQFPSHSVIEKGQTVTLRCDPISGHDNLYWYRRVMGKEIKFLLHFVKESKQDESGMPNNRFLAERTGGTYSTLKVQPAELEDSGVYFCASSQVAGVNEKLFFGSGTQLSVL.

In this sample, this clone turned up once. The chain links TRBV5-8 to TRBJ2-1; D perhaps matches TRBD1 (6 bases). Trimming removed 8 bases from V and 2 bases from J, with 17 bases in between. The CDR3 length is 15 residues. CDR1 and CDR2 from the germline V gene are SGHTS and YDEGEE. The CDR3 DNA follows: TGTGCCAGTCCGAATACAGGGCCCCCCTACAATGAGCAGTTCTTC. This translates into CASPNTGPPYNEQFF. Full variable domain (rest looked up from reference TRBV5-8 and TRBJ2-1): EAGVTQSPTHLIKTRGQQATLRCSPISGHTSVYWYQQALGLGLQFLLWYDEGEERNRGNFPPRFSGRQFPNYSSELNVNALELEDSALYLCASPNTGPPYNEQFFGPGTRLTVL.

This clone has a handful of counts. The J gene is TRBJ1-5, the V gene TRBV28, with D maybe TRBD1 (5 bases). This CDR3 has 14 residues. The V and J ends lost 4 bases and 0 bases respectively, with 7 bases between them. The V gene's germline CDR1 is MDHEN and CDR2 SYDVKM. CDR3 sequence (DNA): TGTGCCAGCAGTTCAGGGCATAGCAATCAGCCCCAGCATTTT. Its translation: CASSSGHSNQPQHF.